This TCR beta chain was found in a study of blood T cell repertoires in COVID-19. Whole-study context: Samples of COVID-19 (acute and convalescent) were obtained from the United States, Italy and Spain.

V was pared by 5 bases and J by 11 bases, with 11 bases between. CDR1 and CDR2 from the germline V gene are SGHTA and FQGNSA. The CDR3 has 11 residues. Here immunoSEQ multiplex PCR was the method, and the copy in TCRdb shows in-frame clones only, minus some. The profile shows a few hundred thousand clones, around nine tenths of them singletons. This clonotype was sampled from a man aged 35-49 years who had recovered from COVID-19. Sample: peripheral blood. The V and J genes are TRBV7-2 and TRBJ2-3; D not resolved. CDR3 in DNA: TGTGCCAGCAGCACTAACCCGGGGCAGTATTTT. Residues: CASSTNPGQYF.